This TCR beta chain is drawn from a study of shared clonotypes between healthy human individuals. Study-level findings and limits: Measured sharing among donors was expected to vary with sequencing depth.

V shed 6 bases, J shed 1 base, and the junction held 2 bases outside the gene matches. The CDR3 covers 15 residues. CDR1 is MDHEN and CDR2 is SYDVKM in the germline V gene. Adult Caucasians living in Nashville, Tennessee made up all of the donors. With respect to this clone: Its antigen is unknown. A read error may explain this, as a much larger clone is one base away.

Unsorted PBMC DNA underwent sequencing on ten immunoSEQ deep assay plates. Sequencing used immunoSEQ multiplex PCR; TCRdb keeps in-frame clones, though not all of them. The sample carries under 600,000 clones, over 60% recorded once. The receptor comes from a middle-aged woman in good health. Some clones in this sample may be carry-over from other donors' samples. The chain recombines TRBV28 with TRBJ1-3; 11 bases fit TRBD1. The source material was PBMCs. The CDR3 loop is CASRRDRGSGNTIYF. CDR3 nucleotides: TGTGCCAGCAGAAGGGACAGGGGGTCTGGAAACACCATATATTTT.